Listed here is a single T cell receptor (beta chain). Its antigen remains unidentified. The sample originates from a study of T cell responses to AZD1222 COVID-19 vaccine. Second doses that came at about 4 or about 12 weeks were put together. The study, taken as a whole, reports: Only six individuals given AZD1222 were seropositive at baseline. Spike as a whole was targeted by vaccine-associated CD4 TCRs, dominant at 160-218 and 743-854.

The method was immunoSEQ multiplex PCR; TCRdb's version includes in-frame clones alone and lacks a portion of them. The sample has about 48,000 clones, about 86% seen once. Looked up from germline, CDR1 is MNHEY and CDR2 is SMNVEV (reference sequence). The germline V and J ends were trimmed by 5 bases and 5 bases, with 9 bases remaining between them. The CDR3 consists of 13 residues. The chain uses TRBV27 and TRBJ2-2; D not certain. Sequenced here: peripheral blood, sampled 28 days after the second AZD1222 dose. The source of this sequence is an adult who received the AZD1222 COVID-19 vaccine. CDR3 sequence reads: CASSPGLTGELFF. The CDR3 bases are TGTGCCAGCAGTCCAGGCCTGACCGGGGAGCTGTTTTTT.